The present T cell receptor beta chain was sequenced within a study of Graves' ophthalmopathy and Graves' hyperthyroidism (dated 2018 in TCRdb). In terms of the full investigation: Peripheral blood was collected before any treatment was given, at the time of initial diagnosis. TCR beta repertoire signatures were used to distinguish Graves' ophthalmopathy from Graves' hyperthyroidism and to predict progression to ophthalmopathy. In total, over 130 blood samples were TCR-sequenced: roughly 45 ophthalmopathy, roughly 77 hyperthyroidism and some 17 hyperthyroidism-to-ophthalmopathy patients. To explore V-J signatures that distinguish ophthalmopathy from hyperthyroidism, a discovery set of about 99 patients was enrolled, made up of 43 with ophthalmopathy and 57 with stable hyperthyroidism. The independent validation cohort included under 20 hyperthyroidism patients plus 17 patients who later progressed from hyperthyroidism to ophthalmopathy. In more than five hyperthyroidism patients, T-cell repertoires of thyroid tissue and blood were compared. Following sample collection, hyperthyroidism patients were given methimazole at a starting dose of 30 mg daily, and ophthalmopathy patients were given high-dose intravenous methylprednisolone. The approximately 98 discovery patients were randomly divided into training and test sets at a 7:3 ratio.

At least ten counts were recorded for this clonotype. Its antigen target is currently unknown. Nothing much larger sits one base from this clone, and base qualities are not available. For repertoire sequencing, the TCR beta CDR3 regions were amplified from RNA transcripts. The first round was an RT-PCR using HTBI primers with the Qiagen OneStep RT-PCR kit, and this first round was followed by a second-round multiplex PCR, then size selection and purification. Libraries were sequenced on an Illumina HiSeq2000 using paired-end 100 bp reads. Concerning the study's data processing: SOAPnuke was used to process the reads, removing any read that contained adapters or uncalled bases, had a mean Phred below 15, or lacked an exact match to the constant primer or identifier. COPE v1.2.5 was used to merge the high-quality paired reads. Each unique nucleotide sequence was defined as a clonotype, and clonotypes were aligned to IMGT TRB V, D and J references with MiTCR v1.1. The analysis was limited to V-J combinations with a frequency above 0.0001, which together covered 99% to 99.2% of the repertoires. For each V-J combination, a TCR clonal expansion and chaos score was defined as F50 clonal expansion divided by the chaos observed in the TCRdist matrix. Features were reduced by Welch's t-statistics and random forest to approximately 12 V-J combinations, which fed a naive Bayes classifier. The Morisita-Horn index was used to measure how similar the thyroid and blood repertoires were. TCRdb reanalyzed the raw reads on its own, using fastp at Q25 for trimming and MiXCR for clone calling, and kept in-frame beta chains. Every distinct CDR3 protein forms one entry, paired with its most common genes and DNA. TCRdb's processing, not the authors', yielded these V and J calls. The sample records about 400,000 distinct CDR3 sequences, approximately 20% of which are singletons. 1.5% to 2% of the sample goes to the ten largest clones.

Ophthalmopathy patients had moderately to severely active disease, Clinical Activity Score of at least 3, NOSPECS grade of at least 4, and disease duration under 3 months. Anyone with other autoimmune diseases, uncontrolled infections, pregnancy or lactation was excluded from the study. Clinical symptoms, serum thyroxine, TRAb, thyroid ultrasound and orbital computed tomography formed the basis of the diagnosis. Using Ficoll-Paque density gradient centrifugation, PBMCs were isolated from 10 ml of fresh peripheral blood. Total RNA was extracted using Trizol reagent, and RNA quality was checked on an Agilent 2100 Bioanalyzer. The junction shows trimming of 4 bases on V and 2 bases on J, plus 13 bases between the germline ends. From the cysteine through the phenylalanine, the CDR3 covers 14 amino acids. Left in the record is the CDR3 DNA by itself, 42 bases read in frame from the first base. Per the germline V gene, SGHRS is the CDR1 and YFSETQ is the CDR2.

General conclusions and limits of the study: In cross-validation, the 13-signature model distinguished ophthalmopathy from stable hyperthyroidism with less than 90% sensitivity and about 81% specificity, while in the test set the corresponding values were 80% and 75%. Most expanded thyroid clonotypes with frequency above 0.001 were also detected in blood, suggesting blood repertoires may reflect the thyroid immune response. In validation, the model predicted ophthalmopathy progression with less than 71% sensitivity and about 77% specificity; some twelve predicted patients were CT-confirmed with GO in a median of roughly 6.8 months. No statistical method was used to predetermine the sample size, and group allocation was not hidden from the investigators.

The chain couples TRBV5-1 to TRBJ2-7; TRBD1 could be the D gene, as 7 bases match. Material for sequencing was peripheral blood. The sequence came from a woman between 18 and 30 years old with Graves' ophthalmopathy. Donor details come from another sample of the same person, matched by shared clones. The CDR3 region has the sequence CASSGQEGAYEQYF. The sequenced DNA: TGCGCCAGCAGCGGACAGGAGGGGGCCTACGAGCAGTACTTC.